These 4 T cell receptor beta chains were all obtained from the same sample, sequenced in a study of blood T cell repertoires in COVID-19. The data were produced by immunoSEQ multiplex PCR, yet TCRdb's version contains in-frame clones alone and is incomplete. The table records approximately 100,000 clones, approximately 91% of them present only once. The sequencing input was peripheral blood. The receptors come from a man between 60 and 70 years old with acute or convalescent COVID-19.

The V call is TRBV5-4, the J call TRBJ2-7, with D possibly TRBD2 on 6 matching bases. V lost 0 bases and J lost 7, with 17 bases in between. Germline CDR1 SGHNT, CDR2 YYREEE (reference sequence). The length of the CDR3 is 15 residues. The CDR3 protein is CASSLALGPEGEQYF. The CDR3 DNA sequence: TGTGCCAGCAGCTTGGCCCTAGGACCGGAGGGGGAGCAGTACTTC.

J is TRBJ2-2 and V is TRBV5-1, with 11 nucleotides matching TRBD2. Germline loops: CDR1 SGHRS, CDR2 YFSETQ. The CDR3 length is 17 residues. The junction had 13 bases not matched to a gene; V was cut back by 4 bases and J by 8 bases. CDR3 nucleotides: TGCGCCAGCAGCCCCACTCTAGCGGGAGGTTTATCAGGGGAGCTGTTTTTT. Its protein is CASSPTLAGGLSGELFF.

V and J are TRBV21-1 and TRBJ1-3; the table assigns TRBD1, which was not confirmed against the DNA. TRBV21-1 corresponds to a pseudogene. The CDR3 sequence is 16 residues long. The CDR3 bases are TGTGCCAGCAGCATGGGCAGGGTTTCTCCTGGAAACACCATATATTTT. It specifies CASSMGRVSPGNTIYF.

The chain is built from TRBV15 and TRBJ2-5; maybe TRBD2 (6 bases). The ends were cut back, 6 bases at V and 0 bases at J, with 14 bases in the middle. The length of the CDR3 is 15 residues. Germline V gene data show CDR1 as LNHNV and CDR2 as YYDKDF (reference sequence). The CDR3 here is CATRGGRRDQETQYF. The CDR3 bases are TGTGCCACCAGGGGGGGTAGAAGAGACCAAGAGACCCAGTACTTC. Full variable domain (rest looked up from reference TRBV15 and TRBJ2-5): DAMVIQNPRYQVTQFGKPVTLSCSQTLNHNVMYWYQQKSSQAPKLLFHYYDKDFNNEADTPDNFQSRRPNTSFCFLDIRSPGLGDTAMYLCATRGGRRDQETQYFGPGTRLLVL.